This TCR beta chain was identified during a study of post-analysis software for immune sequencing data. Whole-study results and caveats: Among multiple sclerosis patients, normalized Chao1 diversity was significantly below that of controls. TRBV5-6, TRBV5-1 and TRBV20-1 belonged to a set of five TRBV segments that were more frequent in patients than controls.

Unique molecular identifiers tagged the TCR beta cDNA libraries. TCRdb fed the PCR reads into MiXCR, producing one record per CDR3 protein. The sample consists of 650,000 to 850,000 distinct CDR3 sequences, around 50% of them appearing once. As for this clonotype: The antigen remains undetermined.

The CDR3 length is 12 residues. CDR1 and CDR2 from the germline V gene are LNHNV and YYDKDF (reference sequence). The sequence came from a girl under 18 with multiple sclerosis. The chain couples TRBV15 to TRBJ2-5, with D unresolved. The J call could be wrong; TRBJ2-7 is a better fit for the DNA end. The sample comprised blood. CDR3 residues: CATSRVRSEQYF. In DNA form, the CDR3 reads TGTGCCACCAGCAGAGTCAGATCCGAGCAGTACTTC.